This passage covers 18 T cell receptor beta chains from one sample sequenced in a study of T-cell memory formation after mild COVID-19 listed by TCRdb under 2021. Preparation of the library involved 5' RACE. The sample was run on an Illumina NovaSeq 6000. In-frame beta chains were kept once TCRdb had trimmed the public reads at Q25 with fastp and called clones with MiXCR. Identical CDR3 protein sequences are pooled into one entry, listed with their most common genes and DNA. In this sample the table shows over 300,000 distinct CDR3 sequences, 20% of which occur a single time. Clones ranked in the top ten supply around 20% of the sample. Sequenced material: PBMCs or a T cell subset sorted from them (not recorded which). All receptors come from a man younger than 35 who had mild COVID-19 (a few samples of this study predate the infection). The sample titles of this study are shuffled in the database, so cell type and time point are left out; the donor was told from shared clones.

The J gene is TRBJ2-2, the V gene TRBV7-9; no clear D gene. Germline assignment: CDR1 SEHNR and CDR2 FQNEAQ (reference sequence). CDR3 length equals 15 residues. Trimming left V 4 bases short and J 3 bases short, with 12 bases between. The CDR3 sequence is CASSSTRADTGELFF. CDR3 nucleotides: TGTGCCAGCAGCTCTACCCGGGCCGACACCGGGGAGCTGTTTTTT.

The CDR3 DNA reads TGTGCCAGCAGTAATTCGGACAGGGAGGGCTATGGCTACACCTTC. Protein sequence: CASSNSDREGYGYTF. The chain uses TRBV6-5 and TRBJ1-2; 8 bases are a match to TRBD1. The V gene's germline CDR1 is MNHEY and CDR2 SVGAGI. The CDR3 is made up of 15 amino acids. With 5 bases clipped from V and 4 bases from J, the junction kept 9 bases outside the gene matches.

The chain recombines TRBV11-2 with TRBJ2-5; tentatively, D is TRBD2 (7 bases). V was shortened by 3 bases and J by 5 bases, with 16 bases between the two germline ends. The V gene's germline CDR1 is SGHAT and CDR2 FQNNGV. The CDR3 loop spans 15 amino acids. The CDR3 DNA sequence: TGTGCCAGCAGCTTCGGCCCTACGGGGGGCGAGACCCAGTACTTC. This encodes CASSFGPTGGETQYF.

The chain carries TRBV5-1 and TRBJ2-2; the D is unclear. In germline, CDR1 is SGHRS, CDR2 YFSETQ. V lost 5 bases and J 5 bases, leaving 10 bases between the germline ends. This CDR3 has 13 residues. CDR3 DNA: TGCGCCAGCAGGCCTATAGGGACCGGGGAGCTGTTTTTT. Amino acids: CASRPIGTGELFF. The whole variable domain, filled in from reference TRBV5-1 and TRBJ2-2, reads KAGVTQTPRYLIKTRGQQVTLSCSPISGHRSVSWYQQTPGQGLQFLFEYFSETQRNKGNFPGRFSGRQFSNSRSEMNVSTLELGDSALYLCASRPIGTGELFFGEGSRLTVL.

Only a few counts were recorded for this clonotype. The rearrangement joins TRBV7-8 to TRBJ2-5; 12 bases agree with TRBD2. V lost 2 bases and J lost 2; bases outside the gene matches: 3. Germline loops: CDR1 SGHVS, CDR2 FQNEAQ. The CDR3 has 16 amino acids. The CDR3 DNA reads TGTGCCAGCAGCTTACCACTAGCGGGGGGACAAGAGACCCAGTACTTC. Protein sequence: CASSLPLAGGQETQYF. Complete variable domain (other parts from reference TRBV7-8 and TRBJ2-5): GAGVSQSPRYKVAKRGQDVALRCDPISGHVSLFWYQQALGQGPEFLTYFQNEAQLDKSGLPSDRFFAERPEGSVSTLKIQRTQQEDSAVYLCASSLPLAGGQETQYFGPGTRLLVL.

The rearrangement joins TRBV12-3 or TRBV12-4 to TRBJ2-4; 8 bases line up with TRBD1. The V segment lost 6 bases and the J segment 4 bases; nucleotides outside the gene matches: 8. This CDR3 is built from 15 residues. CDR3 sequence: CASRKTGEAKNIQYF. The CDR3 DNA is TGTGCCAGCAGAAAGACAGGGGAGGCGAAAAACATTCAGTACTTC.

The chain carries TRBV6-9 and TRBJ2-4, with 7 bases identical to TRBD1. The CDR3 extends over 14 amino acids. Germline-derived CDR1 and CDR2 are MNHGY and SVAAGI. Germline trimming cut 3 bases from V and 11 bases from J; bases unmatched to any gene: 10. As DNA, the CDR3 is TGTGCCAGCAGTTACCCTAGACAGGGATGGGTTCAGTACTTC. Protein sequence: CASSYPRQGWVQYF.

The rearrangement joins TRBV5-1 to TRBJ2-5, with D maybe TRBD2 (6 bases). Trimming cost V 3 bases and J 5 bases, with 17 bases left between them. CDR1 and CDR2 from the germline V gene are SGHRS and YFSETQ. The CDR3 is 15 amino acids. CDR3 bases: TGCGCCAGCAGCTGGAACCGGGACCGGGGGGAGACCCAGTACTTC. Translated: CASSWNRDRGETQYF. Based on the CDR3 plus reference TRBV5-1 and TRBJ2-5, the full variable domain is KAGVTQTPRYLIKTRGQQVTLSCSPISGHRSVSWYQQTPGQGLQFLFEYFSETQRNKGNFPGRFSGRQFSNSRSEMNVSTLELGDSALYLCASSWNRDRGETQYFGPGTRLLVL.

This clonotype has a handful of counts. The chain couples TRBV4-3 to TRBJ2-2; D remains unclear. Trimming removed 0 bases at V and 7 bases at J, with 12 bases between. Germline V CDR1 and CDR2: LGHNA, YSLEER. This CDR3 comprises 15 residues. CDR3: CASSQDGLGIGELFF. The CDR3 DNA sequence: TGCGCCAGCAGCCAAGATGGTCTGGGAATCGGGGAGCTGTTTTTT.

The rearrangement uses TRBV5-6 and TRBJ2-3; D is possibly TRBD2 (5 bases). The CDR3 spans 13 residues. Germline V lookup: CDR1 SGHDT, CDR2 YYEEEE. Trimming took off 4 bases at V and 6 bases at J, with 12 bases between the two ends. This chain's CDR3 is CASSRGPGDTQYF. The CDR3 bases are TGTGCCAGCAGCCGCGGGCCCGGCGATACGCAGTATTTT.

This chain uses TRBV24-1 with TRBJ2-1; D remains ambiguous. The V and J ends lost 4 bases and 2 bases respectively, with 11 bases between them. The germline CDR1 and CDR2 sequences are KGHDR and SFDVKD. This CDR3 is 15 amino acids long. The CDR3 nucleotides are TGTGCCACCAGTGAAAACGCCTTACCCTACAATGAGCAGTTCTTC. The encoded protein is CATSENALPYNEQFF.

This clonotype was recorded a few times. The V and J genes are TRBV20-1 and TRBJ2-7; D is undetermined. V was shortened by 6 bases and J by 3 bases, with 9 bases between the two germline ends. The CDR3 sequence is 11 residues long. CDR1 is DFQATT and CDR2 is SNEGSKA in the germline V gene (reference sequence). The CDR3 DNA reads TGCAGTGCCCAGTTTTTCTACGAGCAGTACGTC. It specifies CSAQFFYEQYV.

This clonotype has more than one count but fewer than ten. The chain combines TRBV19 with TRBJ1-1; 7 bases map to TRBD1. Germline values: CDR1 LNHDA, CDR2 SQIVND (reference sequence). The J segment lost 1 base and the V segment lost 6 bases, leaving 5 bases of the junction unmatched. This CDR3 is 14 amino acids long. CDR3 sequence (DNA): TGTGCCAGTAGACCGGGACAGTGGAACACTGAAGCTTTCTTT. As protein: CASRPGQWNTEAFF.

V gene TRBV5-1 combines with J gene TRBJ2-2; D is undetermined. Germline V CDR1 and CDR2: SGHRS, YFSETQ. The CDR3 runs 14 residues. Trimming cost V 1 base and J 6 bases, with 10 bases left between them. CDR3 region: CASSLNSGAGELFF. The CDR3 DNA is TGCGCCAGCAGCTTGAATAGTGGGGCCGGGGAGCTGTTTTTT.

The genes are TRBV23-1 and TRBJ2-2; no firm D call. TRBV23-1 is an ORF; its function is uncertain. V was cut by 5 bases and J by 7 bases, with 5 bases left in between. CDR3 length equals 11 residues. The CDR3 DNA is TGCGCCAGCAGTGGAAACGGGGAGCTGTTTTTT. Translating gives CASSGNGELFF.

This clonotype has more than one count but fewer than ten. This rearrangement joins TRBV10-3 to TRBJ2-1, with 8 bases matching TRBD2. The CDR3 loop spans 14 amino acids. J lost 7 bases, V lost 11 bases, and 13 bases had no gene match. CDR1 and CDR2 (germline): ENHRY, SYGVKD. CDR3 DNA sequence: TGTGCCGCAGCTCTGGCGGGGGGCGGGAATGAGCAGTTCTTC. This encodes CAAALAGGGNEQFF.

The table lists this clonotype with a few counts. V usage is TRBV11-3 and J usage is TRBJ2-2, with D tentatively TRBD1 or TRBD2 (6 bases each). The CDR3 runs to 14 residues. The germline V and J ends were trimmed by 0 bases and 7 bases, with 9 bases remaining between them. Germline lookup yields CDR1 SGHNT and CDR2 YENEEA. CDR3 loop: CASSLEGGYGELFF. CDR3 sequence (DNA): TGTGCCAGCAGCTTAGAAGGGGGGTACGGGGAGCTGTTTTTT.

The V and J genes are TRBV7-6 and TRBJ2-5; no firm D call. Trimming stripped 1 base from V and 6 bases from J, with 9 bases between. The germline V gene has CDR1 SGHVS and CDR2 FNYEAQ. CDR3 length: 13 amino acids. The CDR3 sequence: CASSLELLQTQYF. DNA of the CDR3: TGTGCCAGCAGCTTAGAACTGCTTCAGACCCAGTACTTC.